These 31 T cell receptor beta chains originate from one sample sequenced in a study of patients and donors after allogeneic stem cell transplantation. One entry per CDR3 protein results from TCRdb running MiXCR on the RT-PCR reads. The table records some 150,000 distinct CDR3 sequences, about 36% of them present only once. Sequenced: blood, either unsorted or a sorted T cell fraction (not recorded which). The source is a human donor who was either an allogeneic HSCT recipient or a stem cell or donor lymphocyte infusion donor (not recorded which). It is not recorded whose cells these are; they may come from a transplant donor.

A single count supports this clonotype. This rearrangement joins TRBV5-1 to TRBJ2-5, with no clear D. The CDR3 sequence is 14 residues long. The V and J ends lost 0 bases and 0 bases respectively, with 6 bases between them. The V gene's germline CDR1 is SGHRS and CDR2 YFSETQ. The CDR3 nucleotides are TGCGCCAGCAGCTTGGTTGCTCACCAAGAGACCCAGTACTTC. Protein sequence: CASSLVAHQETQYF.

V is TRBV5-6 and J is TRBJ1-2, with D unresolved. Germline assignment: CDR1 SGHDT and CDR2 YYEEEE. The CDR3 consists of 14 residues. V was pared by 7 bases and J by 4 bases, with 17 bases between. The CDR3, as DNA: TGTGCCAGCGACATCGAAGGGCGGCGCTATGGCTACACCTTC. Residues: CASDIEGRRYGYTF.

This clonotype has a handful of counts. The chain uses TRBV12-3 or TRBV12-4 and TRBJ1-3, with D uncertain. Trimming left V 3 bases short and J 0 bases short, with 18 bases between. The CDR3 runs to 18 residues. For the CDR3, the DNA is TGTGCCAGCAGTTTCGTTGGAGGCAGGCTAAACTCTGGAAACACCATATATTTT. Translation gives CASSFVGGRLNSGNTIYF.

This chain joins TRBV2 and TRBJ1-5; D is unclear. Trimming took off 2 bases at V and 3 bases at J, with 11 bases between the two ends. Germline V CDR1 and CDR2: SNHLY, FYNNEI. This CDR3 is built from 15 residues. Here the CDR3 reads CASSEFRVSNQPQHF. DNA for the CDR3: TGTGCCAGCAGTGAATTTCGTGTGTCCAATCAGCCCCAGCATTTT.

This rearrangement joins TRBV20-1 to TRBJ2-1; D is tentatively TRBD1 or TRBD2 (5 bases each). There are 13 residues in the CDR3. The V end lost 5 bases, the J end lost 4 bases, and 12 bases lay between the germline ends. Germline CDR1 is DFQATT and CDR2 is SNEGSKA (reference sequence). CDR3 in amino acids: CSAGGQYYNEQFF. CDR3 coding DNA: TGCAGTGCTGGAGGACAATATTACAATGAGCAGTTCTTC.

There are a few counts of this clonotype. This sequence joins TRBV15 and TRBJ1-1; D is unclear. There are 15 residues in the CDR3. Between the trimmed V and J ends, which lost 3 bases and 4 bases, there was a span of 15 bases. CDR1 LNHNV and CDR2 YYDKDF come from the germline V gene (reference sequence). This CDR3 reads CATSSSGLERTEAFF. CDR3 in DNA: TGTGCCACCAGCAGCTCTGGGTTGGAGCGCACTGAAGCTTTCTTT. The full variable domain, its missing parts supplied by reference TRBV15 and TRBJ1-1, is DAMVIQNPRYQVTQFGKPVTLSCSQTLNHNVMYWYQQKSSQAPKLLFHYYDKDFNNEADTPDNFQSRRPNTSFCFLDIRSPGLGDTAMYLCATSSSGLERTEAFFGQGTRLTVV.

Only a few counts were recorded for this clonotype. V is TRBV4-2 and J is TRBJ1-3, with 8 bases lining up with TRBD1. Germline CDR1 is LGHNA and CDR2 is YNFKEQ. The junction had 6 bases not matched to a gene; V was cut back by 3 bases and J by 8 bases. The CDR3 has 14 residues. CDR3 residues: CASSQKTGVDTIYF. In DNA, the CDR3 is TGTGCCAGCAGCCAGAAGACAGGGGTAGACACCATATATTTT.

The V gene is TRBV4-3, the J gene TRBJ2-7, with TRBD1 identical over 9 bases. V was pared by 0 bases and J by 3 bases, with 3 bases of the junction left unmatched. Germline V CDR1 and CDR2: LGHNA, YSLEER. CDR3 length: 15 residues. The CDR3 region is CASSQEGQGNYEQYF. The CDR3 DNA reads TGCGCCAGCAGCCAAGAGGGACAGGGTAACTACGAGCAGTACTTC.

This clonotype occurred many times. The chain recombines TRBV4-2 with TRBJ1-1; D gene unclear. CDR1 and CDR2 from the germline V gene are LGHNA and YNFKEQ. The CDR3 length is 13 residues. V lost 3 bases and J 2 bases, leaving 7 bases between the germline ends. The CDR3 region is CASSQDVNTEAFF. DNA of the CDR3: TGTGCCAGCAGCCAGGATGTAAACACTGAAGCTTTCTTT.

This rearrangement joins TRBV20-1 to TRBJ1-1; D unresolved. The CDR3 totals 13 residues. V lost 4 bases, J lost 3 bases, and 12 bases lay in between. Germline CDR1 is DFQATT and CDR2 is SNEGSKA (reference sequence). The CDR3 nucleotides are TGCAGTGCTATGGTTGGCAGGTACACTGAAGCTTTCTTT. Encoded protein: CSAMVGRYTEAFF.

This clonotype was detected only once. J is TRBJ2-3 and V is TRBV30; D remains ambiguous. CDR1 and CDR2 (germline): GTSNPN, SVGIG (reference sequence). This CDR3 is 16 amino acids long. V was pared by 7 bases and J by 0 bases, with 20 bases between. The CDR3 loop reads CALWAVRTQSTDTQYF. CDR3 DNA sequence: TGTGCCTTGTGGGCAGTCCGAACCCAAAGCACAGATACGCAGTATTTT.

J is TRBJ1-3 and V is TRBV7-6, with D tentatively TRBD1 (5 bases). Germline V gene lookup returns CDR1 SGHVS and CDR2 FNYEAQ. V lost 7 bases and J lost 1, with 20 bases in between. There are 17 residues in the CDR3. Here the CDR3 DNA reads TGTGCCAGCACCACCGTGGGGGGTAGCAGGTCTGGAAACACCATATATTTT. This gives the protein CASTTVGGSRSGNTIYF.

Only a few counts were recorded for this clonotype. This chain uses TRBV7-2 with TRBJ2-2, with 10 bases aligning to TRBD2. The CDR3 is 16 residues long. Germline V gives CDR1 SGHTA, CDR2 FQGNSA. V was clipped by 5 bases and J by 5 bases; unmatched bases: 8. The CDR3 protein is CASSLRLAGDTGELFF. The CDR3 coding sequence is TGTGCCAGCAGCCTCAGGCTAGCGGGAGATACCGGGGAGCTGTTTTTT.

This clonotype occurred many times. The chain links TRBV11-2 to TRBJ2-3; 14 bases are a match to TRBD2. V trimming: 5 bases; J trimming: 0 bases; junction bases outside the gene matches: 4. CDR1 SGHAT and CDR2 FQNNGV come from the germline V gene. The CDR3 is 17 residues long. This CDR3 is CASSRTSGGLSTDTQYF. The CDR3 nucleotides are TGTGCCAGCAGCCGGACTAGCGGGGGGCTCAGCACAGATACGCAGTATTTT.

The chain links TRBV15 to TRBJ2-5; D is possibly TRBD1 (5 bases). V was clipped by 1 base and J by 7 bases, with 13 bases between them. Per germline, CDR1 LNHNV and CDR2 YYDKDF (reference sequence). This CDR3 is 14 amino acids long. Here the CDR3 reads CATSRGGRRGTQYF. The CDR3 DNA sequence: TGTGCCACCAGCAGAGGGGGTCGAAGGGGGACCCAGTACTTC.

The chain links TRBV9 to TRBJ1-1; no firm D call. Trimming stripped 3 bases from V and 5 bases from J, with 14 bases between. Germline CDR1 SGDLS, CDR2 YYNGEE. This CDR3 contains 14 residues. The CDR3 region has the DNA TGTGCCAGCAGCGGAGGGTATCCGAGGACTGAAGCTTTCTTT. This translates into CASSGGYPRTEAFF.

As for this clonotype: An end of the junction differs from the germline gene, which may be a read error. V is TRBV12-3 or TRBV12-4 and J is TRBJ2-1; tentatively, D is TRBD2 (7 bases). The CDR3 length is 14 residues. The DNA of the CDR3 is TGTGCCAGCAGTTTGGGAAGGGGGGGCAATAAGCAGTTCTTC. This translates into CASSLGRGGNKQFF.

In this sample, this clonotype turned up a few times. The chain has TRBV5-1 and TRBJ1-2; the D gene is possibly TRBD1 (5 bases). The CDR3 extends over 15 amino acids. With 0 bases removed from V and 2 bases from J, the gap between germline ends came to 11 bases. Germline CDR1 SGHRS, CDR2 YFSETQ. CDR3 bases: TGCGCCAGCAGCTTGGAGGAATGGGGGAACTATGGCTACACCTTC. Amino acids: CASSLEEWGNYGYTF.

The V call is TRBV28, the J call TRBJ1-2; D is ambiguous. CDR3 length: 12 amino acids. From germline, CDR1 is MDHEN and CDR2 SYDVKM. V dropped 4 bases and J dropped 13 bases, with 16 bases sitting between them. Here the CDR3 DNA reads TGTGCCAGCAGTTCCTCGGAGGCTTGGGGCACCTTC. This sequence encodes CASSSSEAWGTF.

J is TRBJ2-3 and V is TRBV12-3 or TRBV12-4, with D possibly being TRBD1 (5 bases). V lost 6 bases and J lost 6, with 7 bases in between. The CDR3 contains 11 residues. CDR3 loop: CASRSGDTQYF. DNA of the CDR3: TGTGCCAGCAGGTCAGGGGATACGCAGTATTTT.

The CDR3 here is CASRTGEGYTF. In nucleotides, the CDR3 is TGTGCCAGCAGGACAGGGGAAGGCTACACCTTC. V and J are TRBV12-3 or TRBV12-4 and TRBJ1-2; 8 bases map to TRBD1. The CDR3 runs 11 residues. V lost 6 bases to trimming and J lost 8 bases; unmatched junction nucleotides: 2.

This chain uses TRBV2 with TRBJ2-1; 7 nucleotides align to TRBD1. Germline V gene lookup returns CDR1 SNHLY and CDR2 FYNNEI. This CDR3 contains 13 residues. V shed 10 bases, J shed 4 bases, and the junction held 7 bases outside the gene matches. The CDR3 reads CAKDRATYNEQFF. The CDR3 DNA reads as TGTGCCAAAGACAGGGCAACTTACAATGAGCAGTTCTTC.

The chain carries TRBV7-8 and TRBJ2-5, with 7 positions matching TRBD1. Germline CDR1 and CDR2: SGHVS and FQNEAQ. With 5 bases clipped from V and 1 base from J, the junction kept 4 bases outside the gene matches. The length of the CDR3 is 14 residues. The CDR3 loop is CASSQTGAQETQYF. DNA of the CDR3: TGTGCCAGCAGCCAAACAGGGGCCCAAGAGACCCAGTACTTC.

The DNA for the CDR3 is TGTGCCAGCAGCCAAGTTTCGGAGGGGGGCACAGATACGCAGTATTTT. This sequence encodes CASSQVSEGGTDTQYF. J is TRBJ2-3 and V is TRBV3-1; D possibly uses TRBD1 or TRBD2 (6 bases each). V was pared by 1 base and J by 1 base, with 12 bases between. This CDR3 has 16 residues. Germline lookup yields CDR1 LGHDT and CDR2 YNNKEL (reference sequence).

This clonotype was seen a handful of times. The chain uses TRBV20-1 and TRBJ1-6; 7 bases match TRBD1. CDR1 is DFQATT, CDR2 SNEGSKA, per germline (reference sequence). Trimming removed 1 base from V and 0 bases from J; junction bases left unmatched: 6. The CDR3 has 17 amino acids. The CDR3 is CSARGDSGSSYNSPLHF. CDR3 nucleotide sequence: TGCAGTGCTAGAGGGGACAGTGGGAGCTCCTATAATTCACCCCTCCACTTT.

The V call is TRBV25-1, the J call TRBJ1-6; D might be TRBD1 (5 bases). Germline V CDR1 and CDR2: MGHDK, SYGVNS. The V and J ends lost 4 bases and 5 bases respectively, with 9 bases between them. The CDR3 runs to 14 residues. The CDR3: CASSAGTNNSPLHF. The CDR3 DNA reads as TGTGCCAGCAGTGCTGGGACCAATAATTCACCCCTCCACTTT.

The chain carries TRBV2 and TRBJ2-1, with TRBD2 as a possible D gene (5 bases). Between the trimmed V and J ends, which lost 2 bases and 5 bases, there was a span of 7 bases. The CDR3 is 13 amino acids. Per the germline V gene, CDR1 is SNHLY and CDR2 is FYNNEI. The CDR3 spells CASSERRNNEQFF. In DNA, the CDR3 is TGTGCCAGCAGTGAAAGGAGGAACAATGAGCAGTTCTTC.

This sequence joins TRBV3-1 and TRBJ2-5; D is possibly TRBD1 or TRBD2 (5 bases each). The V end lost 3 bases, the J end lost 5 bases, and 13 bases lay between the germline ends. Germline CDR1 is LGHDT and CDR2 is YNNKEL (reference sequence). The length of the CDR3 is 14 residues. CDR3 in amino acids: CASSHLGTTETQYF. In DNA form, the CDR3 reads TGTGCCAGCAGCCATTTAGGGACGACGGAGACCCAGTACTTC.

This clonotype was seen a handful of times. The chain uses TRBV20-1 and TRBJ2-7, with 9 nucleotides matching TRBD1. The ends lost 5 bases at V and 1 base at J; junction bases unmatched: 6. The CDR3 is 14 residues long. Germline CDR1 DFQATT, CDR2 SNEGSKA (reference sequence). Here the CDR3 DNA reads TGCAGTGCTCCCGGGACAGGGATATCCTACGAGCAGTACTTC. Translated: CSAPGTGISYEQYF.

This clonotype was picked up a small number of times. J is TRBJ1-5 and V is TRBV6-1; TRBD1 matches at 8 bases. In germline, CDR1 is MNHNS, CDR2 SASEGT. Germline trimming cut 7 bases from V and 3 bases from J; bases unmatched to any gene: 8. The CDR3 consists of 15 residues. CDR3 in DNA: TGTGCCAGCAAACCGGACAGGGCCCCCAATCAGCCCCAGCATTTT. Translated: CASKPDRAPNQPQHF.

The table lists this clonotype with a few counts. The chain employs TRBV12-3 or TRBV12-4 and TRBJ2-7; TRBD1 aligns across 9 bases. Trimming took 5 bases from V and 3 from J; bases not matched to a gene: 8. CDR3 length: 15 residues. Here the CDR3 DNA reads TGTGCCAGCAGTCAACAAGACAGGGGGATCTACGAGCAGTACTTC. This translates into CASSQQDRGIYEQYF.